Below, 23 T cell receptor beta chains from the same sample are listed, as sequenced in a study of cytomegalovirus exposure and HLA in healthy donors. This PCR relied on a set of 60 Vbeta primers and 13 Jbeta primers. Using immunoSEQ multiplex PCR, the repertoire was profiled, and TCRdb retains in-frame clones only, with some absent. The repertoire holds 150,000 or so clones, with roughly 80% as singletons. The sequencing sample was made of PBMCs. All receptors come from a man between 40 and 49 years old in good health and CMV-seropositive.

Only one count was recorded for this clone. V gene TRBV6-5 combines with J gene TRBJ1-2; tentative D call: TRBD1 (6 bases). Looked up from germline, CDR1 is MNHEY and CDR2 is SVGAGI. The length of the CDR3 is 14 residues. V lost 7 bases and J 8 bases, leaving 20 bases between the germline ends. The CDR3 here is CASNRAGDSLGYTF. The CDR3 DNA reads TGTGCCAGCAATCGGGCAGGGGATAGTTTGGGCTACACCTTC.

The genes are TRBV5-6 and TRBJ2-5; 8 bases are a match to TRBD1. The CDR3 contains 14 residues. V shed 4 bases and J 8 bases; nucleotides not matched to a gene: 10. Germline V gives CDR1 SGHDT, CDR2 YYEEEE. CDR3 loop: CASSLPGGTETQYF. In DNA form, the CDR3 reads TGTGCCAGCAGCCTGCCAGGGGGCACGGAAACCCAGTACTTC.

The chain joins TRBV15 to TRBJ2-5; the D gene is possibly TRBD2 (5 bases). The CDR3 runs to 15 residues. V was pared by 0 bases and J by 3 bases, with 11 bases between. Per germline, CDR1 LNHNV and CDR2 YYDKDF (reference sequence). In DNA form, the CDR3 reads TGTGCCACCAGCAGAGATTTGAGCGGCGAAGAGACCCAGTACTTC. This gives the protein CATSRDLSGEETQYF.

This chain uses TRBV5-1 with TRBJ1-5; tentatively, D is TRBD1 (6 bases). The germline V gene has CDR1 SGHRS and CDR2 YFSETQ. The CDR3 is 15 residues long. Deletions cut 0 bases from V and 5 bases from J, with 12 bases between. CDR3 sequence reads: CASSLGGQPHQPQHF. In DNA, the CDR3 is TGCGCCAGCAGCTTGGGGGGGCAGCCGCATCAGCCCCAGCATTTT.

The V gene is TRBV27, the J gene TRBJ1-1; 10 positions agree with TRBD1. With 0 bases clipped from V and 5 bases from J, the junction kept 6 bases outside the gene matches. This CDR3 is 16 amino acids long. Germline V gives CDR1 MNHEY, CDR2 SMNVEV (reference sequence). The CDR3 here is CASSLSLGTGVTEAFF. The CDR3 DNA reads TGTGCCAGCAGTTTATCGCTTGGGACAGGGGTTACTGAAGCTTTCTTT.

This chain uses TRBV2 with TRBJ2-5; D perhaps matches TRBD1 (6 bases). The J call may be wrong; the DNA end is better matched by TRBJ2-7. Germline values: CDR1 SNHLY, CDR2 FYNNEI. This CDR3 comprises 14 residues. CDR3 bases: TGTGCCAGCAGTACCCGGACAGTTTACTACGAGCAGTACTTC. Its translation: CASSTRTVYYEQYF.

CDR3 loop: CATSRRTGGPQHF. The CDR3 DNA reads as TGTGCCACCAGCAGACGGACAGGAGGGCCCCAGCATTTT. The gene calls are TRBV15 and TRBJ1-5; 7 bases agree with TRBD1. Trimming removed 2 bases from V and 9 bases from J; junction bases left unmatched: 4. CDR1 is LNHNV and CDR2 is YYDKDF in the germline V gene (reference sequence). This CDR3 has 13 residues. Using reference TRBV15 and TRBJ1-5 for the parts outside the CDR3, the full variable domain is DAMVIQNPRYQVTQFGKPVTLSCSQTLNHNVMYWYQQKSSQAPKLLFHYYDKDFNNEADTPDNFQSRRPNTSFCFLDIRSPGLGDTAMYLCATSRRTGGPQHFGDGTRLSIL.

This sequence joins TRBV28 and TRBJ2-7; the D gene is possibly TRBD2 (6 bases). The CDR3 covers 11 residues. Trimming removed 8 bases from V and 4 bases from J, with 9 bases in between. Per germline, CDR1 MDHEN and CDR2 SYDVKM. The CDR3 DNA follows: TGTGCCAGCTTTAGCGGTTACGAGCAGTACTTC. As protein: CASFSGYEQYF.

V gene TRBV19 combines with J gene TRBJ1-1; no clear D gene. Germline CDR1 and CDR2: LNHDA and SQIVND (reference sequence). The CDR3 loop spans 15 amino acids. V was cut by 1 base and J by 5 bases, with 14 bases left in between. In DNA, the CDR3 is TGTGCCAGTAGTATAGCCCCCCGAGGCGGGACTGAAGCTTTCTTT. It encodes CASSIAPRGGTEAFF.

CDR3 bases: TGTGCCAGCAGTTGGCGAACTAGCGGAGGAGGGGAGCTGTTTTTT. It specifies CASSWRTSGGGELFF. This chain uses TRBV27 with TRBJ2-2; TRBD2 aligns across 8 bases. J gave up 8 bases and V 4 bases, and 9 bases lay outside the gene matches. CDR1 is MNHEY, CDR2 SMNVEV, per germline (reference sequence). The CDR3 length is 15 residues.

V usage is TRBV10-3 and J usage is TRBJ2-6; possible D gene TRBD1, 6 bases. CDR3 length: 15 amino acids. Trimming shortened V by 5 bases and J by 0 bases, and 8 bases separated the two germline ends. CDR1 and CDR2 from the germline V gene are ENHRY and SYGVKD. CDR3 protein: CAISQQGSGANVLTF. For the CDR3, the DNA is TGTGCCATCAGTCAACAGGGCTCTGGGGCCAACGTCCTGACTTTC.

The CDR3 protein is CASSPGTSFFDEQFF. For the CDR3, the DNA is TGTGCCAGCAGTCCTGGGACTAGCTTCTTCGATGAGCAGTTCTTC. The V call is TRBV28, the J call TRBJ2-1; 9 bases are a match to TRBD2. This CDR3 has 15 amino acids. Germline values: CDR1 MDHEN, CDR2 SYDVKM. J gave up 8 bases and V 5 bases, and 10 bases lay outside the gene matches.

The chain combines TRBV6-5 with TRBJ1-1; 7 positions agree with TRBD1. CDR1 MNHEY and CDR2 SVGAGI come from the germline V gene. V gave up 8 bases and J gave up 6 bases; unmatched junction bases: 15. The CDR3 extends over 15 amino acids. CDR3 in amino acids: CASHSPVGGRAEAFF. The CDR3 bases are TGTGCCAGCCACTCCCCAGTAGGGGGCCGCGCTGAAGCTTTCTTT.

The chain has TRBV28 and TRBJ1-2, with 7 bases fitting TRBD1. CDR1 is MDHEN and CDR2 is SYDVKM in the germline V gene. The ends lost 3 bases at V and 7 bases at J; junction bases unmatched: 14. This CDR3 spans 16 amino acids. CDR3 bases: TGTGCCAGCAGTTTGAGGGGGCGAGGTTTGATCGTTGGCTACACCTTC. Translation gives CASSLRGRGLIVGYTF.

This clone was counted a single time. The V gene is TRBV7-8, the J gene TRBJ2-5; D remains unclear. The CDR3 has 12 residues. Germline assignment: CDR1 SGHVS and CDR2 FQNEAQ. The V and J ends lost 2 bases and 7 bases respectively, with 8 bases between them. CDR3 DNA sequence: TGTGCCAGCAGCTTACTGTCGGGGACCCAGTACTTC. It codes for CASSLLSGTQYF.

J is TRBJ2-5 and V is TRBV18, with D possibly matching TRBD2 (6 bases). The CDR3 spans 15 residues. The V gene lost 0 bases and the J gene lost 3 bases, with 11 bases spanning the gap. Germline V gene data show CDR1 as KGHSH and CDR2 as LQKENI. The CDR3 reads CASSPPSGGEETQYF. The CDR3 DNA follows: TGTGCCAGCTCACCACCGTCCGGGGGAGAAGAGACCCAGTACTTC. The entire variable domain, with the rest obtained from reference TRBV18 and TRBJ2-5, is as follows: NAGVMQNPRHLVRRRGQEARLRCSPMKGHSHVYWYRQLPEEGLKFMVYLQKENIIDESGMPKERFSAEFPKEGPSILRIQQVVRGDSAAYFCASSPPSGGEETQYFGPGTRLLVL.

This rearrangement joins TRBV11-1 to TRBJ1-3, with D unresolved. V lost 0 bases to trimming and J lost 0 bases, with 12 bases between them. Germline CDR1 SGHAT, CDR2 FQDESV (reference sequence). This CDR3 has 17 amino acids. In DNA, the CDR3 is TGTGCCAGCAGCTTAGCGCGCTTTGCCTACTCTGGAAACACCATATATTTT. Protein product: CASSLARFAYSGNTIYF.

This clone was detected only once. The gene calls are TRBV10-3 and TRBJ2-2; 8 bases line up with TRBD1. The V and J ends lost 10 bases and 1 base, in that order; junction bases with no gene match: 5. Germline V gene sequence: CDR1 ENHRY, CDR2 SYGVKD. The CDR3 totals 14 residues. The CDR3 spells CATRTGMNTGELFF. The DNA of the CDR3 is TGTGCCACCCGGACAGGGATGAACACCGGGGAGCTGTTTTTT.

The chain joins TRBV30 to TRBJ2-1, with 8 bases fitting TRBD2. The J segment lost 4 bases and the V segment lost 3 bases, leaving 14 bases of the junction unmatched. This CDR3 region has 17 residues. Germline CDR1 reads GTSNPN; CDR2 reads SVGIG (reference sequence). CDR3 loop: CAWSYLAGSPQYNEQFF. For the CDR3, the DNA is TGTGCCTGGAGCTATCTAGCGGGTTCTCCTCAGTACAATGAGCAGTTCTTC.

The rearrangement links TRBV28 to TRBJ2-3; 13 nucleotides line up with TRBD2. The CDR3 loop spans 15 amino acids. CDR1 and CDR2 from the germline V gene are MDHEN and SYDVKM. V was pared by 4 bases and J by 4 bases, with 2 bases of the junction left unmatched. CDR3 nucleotides: TGTGCCAGCAGTTCAGGACTAGCGGGAGCAGATACGCAGTATTTT. This encodes CASSSGLAGADTQYF.

CDR3 coding DNA: TGTGCCAGCAGCCTGCAGGGCGTACAGGAAAAACTGTTTTTT. Translating it yields CASSLQGVQEKLFF. The rearrangement uses TRBV7-9 and TRBJ1-4; D may be TRBD1 (5 bases). Germline-derived CDR1 and CDR2 are SEHNR and FQNEAQ (reference sequence). There are 14 residues in the CDR3. Trimming took off 5 bases at V and 8 bases at J, with 15 bases between the two ends.

This chain joins TRBV7-9 and TRBJ2-7; 9 bases line up with TRBD1. Losses at the gene ends were 5 bases for V and 0 bases for J; bases not matched to a gene: 8. From germline, CDR1 is SEHNR and CDR2 FQNEAQ (reference sequence). The CDR3 covers 16 residues. The CDR3 bases are TGTGCCAGCAGCCCCTCTTGGGGACAGGGCTCCTACGAGCAGTACTTC. Its protein is CASSPSWGQGSYEQYF.

This clone appeared a few times. The chain couples TRBV28 to TRBJ2-7, with D maybe TRBD2 (7 bases). Germline loops: CDR1 MDHEN, CDR2 SYDVKM. The CDR3 has 15 amino acids. The V end was cut by 6 bases, the J end by 5 bases, with 20 bases between. The CDR3 region has the DNA TGTGCCAGCAGCCCCACTGGGGCGGGGGCCCACGAGCAGTACTTC. Translated, it gives CASSPTGAGAHEQYF.